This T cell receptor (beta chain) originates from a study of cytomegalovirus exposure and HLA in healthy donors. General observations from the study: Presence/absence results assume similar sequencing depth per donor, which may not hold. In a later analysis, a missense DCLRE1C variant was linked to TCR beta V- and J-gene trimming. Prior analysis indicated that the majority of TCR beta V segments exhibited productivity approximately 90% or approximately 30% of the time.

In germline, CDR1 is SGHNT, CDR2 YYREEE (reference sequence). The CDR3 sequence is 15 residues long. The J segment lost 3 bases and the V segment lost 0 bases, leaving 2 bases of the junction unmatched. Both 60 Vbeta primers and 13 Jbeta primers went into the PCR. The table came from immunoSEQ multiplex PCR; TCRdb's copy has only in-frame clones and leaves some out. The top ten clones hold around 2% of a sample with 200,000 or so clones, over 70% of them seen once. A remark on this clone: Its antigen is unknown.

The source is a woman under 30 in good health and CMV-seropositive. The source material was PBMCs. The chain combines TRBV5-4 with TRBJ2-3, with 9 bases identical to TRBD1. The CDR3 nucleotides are TGTGCCAGCAGCTTGGGGGGACAGGGTACAGATACGCAGTATTTT. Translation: CASSLGGQGTDTQYF.